This T cell receptor (beta chain) was captured in a study of shared clonotypes between healthy human individuals. In its sample, this clone was seen a few times. Trimming shortened V by 0 bases and J by 6 bases, and 9 bases separated the two germline ends. CDR1 is KGHSH, CDR2 LQKENI, per germline. The CDR3 totals 13 residues. The table came from immunoSEQ multiplex PCR; TCRdb's copy has only in-frame clones and leaves some out. Among about 470,000 clones listed, more than 75% were seen once. Sample: PBMCs. This TCR was recovered from a middle-aged woman in good health. Some clones in this sample may be carry-over from other donors' samples. The J gene is TRBJ2-7, the V gene TRBV18, with D uncertain. CDR3 nucleotides: TGTGCCAGCTCACCACCGAGACTCGTCGAGCAGTACTTC. It codes for CASSPPRLVEQYF.